This record covers a single T cell receptor (beta chain). The data stem from a study of blood T cell repertoires in COVID-19. Study-wide context: Samples came from the United States, Italy and Spain, spanning acute and convalescent COVID-19. Sources were T cells, B-cell-depleted T cells, or PBMCs; the material itself was cDNA or gDNA.

The trim removed 4 bases at V and 0 bases at J, leaving 2 bases unmatched. The CDR3 is 15 residues long. The V gene's germline CDR1 is MGHRA and CDR2 YSYEKL. Authors' analysis steps: Estimates of nucleated cell counts were drawn from the amplification of reference gene primers. Clones were sequenced by immunoSEQ multiplex PCR, and TCRdb holds only the in-frame ones, with some missing. D and trimming were read from the DNA, whereas the V and J calls and clone size are those reported in that table. This table holds 370,000 or so clones, more than 75% found once. The V gene is TRBV4-1, the J gene TRBJ2-2; TRBD1 agrees at 7 bases. The sample consisted of peripheral blood. The TCR comes from a human donor with acute or convalescent COVID-19. The donor label of this sample is uncertain. The CDR3 bases are TGCGCCAGCAGCCCGGGACAGACGAACACCGGGGAGCTGTTTTTT. It yields the protein CASSPGQTNTGELFF.